This T cell receptor beta chain derives from a study of molecular identifiers for immune sequencing clone quantification (dated by TCRdb to the late 2010s). Concerning the study at large: For a replicate experiment, the RNA from either about 20,000 or 100,000 naive CD8 T cells was divided into five aliquots, and four of those aliquots went on to sequencing. This methods study used CD8 T cells to benchmark TCR RNA copy counting and molecular-identifier clustering-based TCR repertoire sequencing (MIDCIRS). Points the paper makes about the study in general: Modeling gave about three recovered TCR RNA copies per cell versus 7.5 to 10 by digital PCR, implying around 30% capture efficiency. When barcode sub-clustering was left out, chimeric consensus sequences inflated TCR diversity, with chimeras reaching as high as 47%. A single cell's worth of spiked-in Jurkat TCR RNA was reported detectable even among one million naive CD8 T cells. Highly expanded clone sizes could be underestimated if identical TCR molecules share a barcode. In CMV-specific effector cells, clones with more than 20 RNA copies contained over 99% of molecules, whereas in naive cells such clones contained under 1% of molecules. Naive libraries contained spiked-in Jurkat TCR RNA (approximately 10 copies' worth), which is not part of the donor repertoire.

Libraries of naive CD8 T cells were built from around 20,000 to 990,000 sorted cells, with 10%, 30% or 50% of the purified RNA used. Naive CD8 T cells were FACS-sorted as CD8+CD4-CCR7+CD45RA+ on a BD FACSAria II into RLT Plus buffer. Detection sensitivity was tested by spiking Jurkat RNA equal to approximately 9 TCR copies' worth into samples containing 20,000-1,000,000 naive CD8 T cells. CD8 T cells were enriched using RosetteSep CD8+ T Cell Enrichment Cocktail and Ficoll-Paque, and the enriched cells then underwent ACK red cell lysis. This clonotype was counted at least ten times. It lacks a known antigen. No much larger clone is present one base from it, and per-base qualities are unavailable. Measured from the cysteine to the phenylalanine, the CDR3 is 21 residues long. Only the CDR3 region is kept as DNA, spanning 63 bases read in frame from base 1. The library was built by means of PCR. Instrument on record: Illumina HiSeq 4000. Bulk TCR libraries were made following a previously described method, with the TCR primers given in Table S5. The Qiagen AllPrep DNA/RNA kit was used to purify total RNA. Before analysis, reads from multiple sequencing runs of one library were combined. In the original analysis: Only reads with exact TCR constant sequence were kept, trimmed to 150 nt, and grouped by their 12-nt molecular barcodes. Reads inside each barcode group were sub-clustered using a 15% Levenshtein threshold, and a quality-weighted consensus sequence was constructed for each RNA molecule. Non-functional sequences were discarded, and so were lower-count sequences lying one edit away from another sequence. Based on a fit of two negative binomial distributions, barcode sub-clusters having less than 20% of the maximum read count were discarded. Clones were called with MiXCR by TCRdb after fastp trimmed the public reads at Q25, and only in-frame beta chains were retained. Every distinct CDR3 protein forms one entry, paired with its most common genes and DNA. These V and J calls originate from TCRdb's pipeline instead of the authors' own analysis. Counted in this sample were about 510,000 distinct CDR3 sequences; 20% to 25% of them appeared once. The ten largest clones add up to about 0.8% of the sample.

The sequenced material came from naive CD8+ T cells from blood, with Jurkat cell RNA spiked in. The cell subset or site tag for this specimen amounts to: FACS-sorted CD8+CD4-CCR7+CD45RA+ naive T cells. The clonotype comes from a human donor in good health. Some libraries in this study had Jurkat cell RNA spiked in. Rearrangement joined TRBV21-1 to TRBJ2-6; TRBD1 reflects the table's D call only, with no check against the DNA. TRBV21-1 is deemed a pseudogene. For the CDR3, the sequence is CASSTHRTYRGLLSGANVLTF. The DNA reads TGTGCCAGCAGCACCCACCGAACCTACAGGGGTTTACTCTCTGGGGCCAACGTCCTGACTTTC.